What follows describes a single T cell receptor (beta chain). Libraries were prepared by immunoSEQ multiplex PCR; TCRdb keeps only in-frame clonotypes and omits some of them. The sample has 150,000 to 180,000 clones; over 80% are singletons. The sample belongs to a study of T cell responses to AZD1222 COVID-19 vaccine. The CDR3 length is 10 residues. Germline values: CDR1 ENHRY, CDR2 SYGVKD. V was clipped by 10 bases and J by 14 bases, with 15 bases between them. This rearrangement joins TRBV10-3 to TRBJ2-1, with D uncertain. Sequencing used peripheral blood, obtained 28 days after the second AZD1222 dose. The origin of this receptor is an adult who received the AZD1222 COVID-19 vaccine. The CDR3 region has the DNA TGTGCCACGAGAAAGGGCCAGAAGTTCTTC. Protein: CATRKGQKFF.